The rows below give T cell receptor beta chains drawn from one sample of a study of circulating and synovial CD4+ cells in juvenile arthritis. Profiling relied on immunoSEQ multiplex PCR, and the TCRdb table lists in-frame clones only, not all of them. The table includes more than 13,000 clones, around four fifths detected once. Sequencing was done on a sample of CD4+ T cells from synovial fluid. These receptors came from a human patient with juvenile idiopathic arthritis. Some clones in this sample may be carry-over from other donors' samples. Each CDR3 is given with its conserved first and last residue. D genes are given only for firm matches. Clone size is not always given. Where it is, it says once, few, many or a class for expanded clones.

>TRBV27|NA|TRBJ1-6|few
CASSHKNRALGNSPLHF
TGTGCCAGCAGTCATAAAAACAGGGCTTTGGGTAATTCCCCCCTCCACTTT
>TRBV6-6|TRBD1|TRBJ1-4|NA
CASIGTVDNEKLFF
TGTGCCAGCATAGGGACAGTCGATAATGAAAAACTGTTTTTT
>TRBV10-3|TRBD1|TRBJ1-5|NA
CAISEGRDRDQPQHF
TGTGCCATCAGTGAGGGGCGGGACAGGGACCAGCCCCAGCATTTT
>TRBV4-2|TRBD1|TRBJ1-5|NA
CASSQFQGDSNQPQHF
TGTGCCAGCAGCCAATTTCAGGGGGATAGCAATCAGCCACAGCATTTT
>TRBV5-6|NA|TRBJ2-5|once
CASSYEAPETQYF
TGTGCCAGCAGCTATGAGGCCCCGGAGACCCAGTACTTC
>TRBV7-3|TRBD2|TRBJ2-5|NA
CASSASGGETQYF
TGTGCCAGCAGCGCGAGCGGGGGGGAGACCCAGTACTTC
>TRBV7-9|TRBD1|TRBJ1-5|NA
CASSSEQGFPSNQPQHF
TGTGCCAGCAGCTCGGAACAGGGGTTCCCCTCCAATCAGCCCCAGCATTTT
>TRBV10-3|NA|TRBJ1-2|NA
CAISESGANNYGYTF
TGTGCCATCAGTGAATCGGGAGCCAATAACTATGGCTACACCTTC
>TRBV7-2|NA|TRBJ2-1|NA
CASSLVNRASSYNEQFF
TGTGCCAGCAGCTTAGTCAACAGGGCCTCTAGCTACAATGAGCAGTTCTTC
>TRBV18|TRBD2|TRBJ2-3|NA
CASSPPTSRDTQYF
TGTGCCAGCTCACCACCGACTAGCAGAGATACGCAGTATTTT
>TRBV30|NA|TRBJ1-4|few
CAWRDEGGPTNEKLFF
TGTGCCTGGAGAGACGAGGGTGGTCCAACTAATGAAAAACTGTTTTTT
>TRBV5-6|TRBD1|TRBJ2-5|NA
CASSSIGTGGQETQYF
TGTGCCAGCAGCTCCATCGGGACAGGGGGTCAAGAGACCCAGTACTTC
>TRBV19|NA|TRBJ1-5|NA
CASSKRQEDRPQHF
TGTGCCAGTAGTAAGAGACAGGAAGATCGGCCCCAGCATTTT
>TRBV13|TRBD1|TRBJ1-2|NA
CASSSGQVSWSGYTF
TGTGCCAGCAGCTCCGGACAGGTGAGCTGGAGTGGCTACACCTTC
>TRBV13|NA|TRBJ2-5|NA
CASSSRTEETQYF
TGTGCCAGCAGCTCGAGGACAGAAGAGACCCAGTACTTC
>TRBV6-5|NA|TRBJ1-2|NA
CASSYEADVYGYTF
TGTGCCAGCAGTTACGAGGCCGACGTCTATGGCTACACCTTC
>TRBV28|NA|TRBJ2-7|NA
CASSLLGDVRGNEQYF
TGTGCCAGCAGTCTCCTCGGGGATGTCAGGGGAAACGAGCAGTACTTC
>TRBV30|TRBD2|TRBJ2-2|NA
CAWSVAGTTTGELFF
TGTGCCTGGAGTGTAGCCGGGACTACCACCGGGGAGCTGTTTTTT